This T cell receptor beta chain was profiled in a study of T cell repertoires in cytomegalovirus infection. As to this clonotype: Its antigen remains unknown.

The CDR3 runs 14 residues. Trimming shortened V by 4 bases and J by 4 bases, and 15 bases separated the two germline ends. CDR1 and CDR2 from the germline V gene are SGHRS and YFSETQ. MiXCR was run by TCRdb on the reads, yielding one entry per CDR3 protein. The sample yields 100,000 to 150,000 distinct CDR3 sequences, over 30% seen once. The chain couples TRBV5-1 to TRBJ2-7; maybe TRBD2 (6 bases). Sequenced here: CD8+ T cells from cultured PBMCs, sampled from culture after CMV antigen stimulation. The clonotype comes from a human donor in good health (CMV status not recorded). Some clones in this sample may be carry-over from other donors' samples. DNA for the CDR3: TGCGCCAGCAGCCCCCAGGGAGGATTGTACGAGCAGTACTTC. Protein sequence: CASSPQGGLYEQYF.